The subject of this entry is one T cell receptor (beta chain). The method was immunoSEQ multiplex PCR; TCRdb's version includes in-frame clones alone and lacks a portion of them. The table records 150,000 to 200,000 clones, about four fifths of them present only once. This sample stems from a study of blood T cell repertoires in COVID-19. Sequencing used peripheral blood. This sequence was found in a man in his sixties with acute or convalescent COVID-19.

CDR3 coding DNA: TGTGCCACCAGTGAGCACACTTTTGGGACAGGAGAAGCTTTCTTT. Translating it yields CATSEHTFGTGEAFF. The rearrangement joins TRBV24-1 to TRBJ1-1; 8 positions match TRBD1. The germline V gene encodes CDR1 KGHDR and CDR2 SFDVKD. J was trimmed by 8 bases and V by 4 bases; bases with no gene match: 11. The CDR3 is made up of 15 amino acids.